This T cell receptor (beta chain) emerged from a study of blood T cell repertoires in COVID-19. Study at large: The cDNA or gDNA used as material had been derived from T cells, B-cell-depleted T cells, or PBMCs.

V was cut by 5 bases and J by 0 bases, with 6 bases left in between. Per germline, CDR1 SGHKS and CDR2 YYEKEE (reference sequence). The CDR3 covers 13 residues. This clone was counted a single time. Original processing methods: Estimation of nucleated cell counts was performed using reference gene primer amplification. TCRdb's copy holds only in-frame clones and misses some; the assay was immunoSEQ multiplex PCR. V, J and clone size derive from that table, while D and trimming were established from the DNA sequence. This table has some 44,000 clones, 92% appearing once. The chain recombines TRBV5-5 with TRBJ1-3, with D unresolved. Source material: peripheral blood. The receptor was isolated from a human donor in a cohort sampled during active COVID-19. The CDR3 spells CASRASSGNTIYF. The CDR3, as DNA: TGTGCCAGCAGAGCCTCCTCTGGAAACACCATATATTTT.